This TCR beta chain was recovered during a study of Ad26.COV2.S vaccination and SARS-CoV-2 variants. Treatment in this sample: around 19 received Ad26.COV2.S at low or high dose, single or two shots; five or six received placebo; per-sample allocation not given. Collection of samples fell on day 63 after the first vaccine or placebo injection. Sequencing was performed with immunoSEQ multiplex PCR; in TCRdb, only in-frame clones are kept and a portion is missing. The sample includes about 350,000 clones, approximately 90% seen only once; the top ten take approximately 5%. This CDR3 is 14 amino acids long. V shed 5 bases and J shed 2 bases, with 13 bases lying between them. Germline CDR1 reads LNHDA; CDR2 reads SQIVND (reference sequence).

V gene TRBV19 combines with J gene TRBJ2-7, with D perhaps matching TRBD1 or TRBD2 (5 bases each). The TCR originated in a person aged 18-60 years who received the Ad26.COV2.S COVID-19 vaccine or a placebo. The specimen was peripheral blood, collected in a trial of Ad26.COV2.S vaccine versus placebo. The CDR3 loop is CASSARDGPYEQYF. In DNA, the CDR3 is TGTGCCAGTAGTGCCCGGGACGGACCCTACGAGCAGTACTTC.